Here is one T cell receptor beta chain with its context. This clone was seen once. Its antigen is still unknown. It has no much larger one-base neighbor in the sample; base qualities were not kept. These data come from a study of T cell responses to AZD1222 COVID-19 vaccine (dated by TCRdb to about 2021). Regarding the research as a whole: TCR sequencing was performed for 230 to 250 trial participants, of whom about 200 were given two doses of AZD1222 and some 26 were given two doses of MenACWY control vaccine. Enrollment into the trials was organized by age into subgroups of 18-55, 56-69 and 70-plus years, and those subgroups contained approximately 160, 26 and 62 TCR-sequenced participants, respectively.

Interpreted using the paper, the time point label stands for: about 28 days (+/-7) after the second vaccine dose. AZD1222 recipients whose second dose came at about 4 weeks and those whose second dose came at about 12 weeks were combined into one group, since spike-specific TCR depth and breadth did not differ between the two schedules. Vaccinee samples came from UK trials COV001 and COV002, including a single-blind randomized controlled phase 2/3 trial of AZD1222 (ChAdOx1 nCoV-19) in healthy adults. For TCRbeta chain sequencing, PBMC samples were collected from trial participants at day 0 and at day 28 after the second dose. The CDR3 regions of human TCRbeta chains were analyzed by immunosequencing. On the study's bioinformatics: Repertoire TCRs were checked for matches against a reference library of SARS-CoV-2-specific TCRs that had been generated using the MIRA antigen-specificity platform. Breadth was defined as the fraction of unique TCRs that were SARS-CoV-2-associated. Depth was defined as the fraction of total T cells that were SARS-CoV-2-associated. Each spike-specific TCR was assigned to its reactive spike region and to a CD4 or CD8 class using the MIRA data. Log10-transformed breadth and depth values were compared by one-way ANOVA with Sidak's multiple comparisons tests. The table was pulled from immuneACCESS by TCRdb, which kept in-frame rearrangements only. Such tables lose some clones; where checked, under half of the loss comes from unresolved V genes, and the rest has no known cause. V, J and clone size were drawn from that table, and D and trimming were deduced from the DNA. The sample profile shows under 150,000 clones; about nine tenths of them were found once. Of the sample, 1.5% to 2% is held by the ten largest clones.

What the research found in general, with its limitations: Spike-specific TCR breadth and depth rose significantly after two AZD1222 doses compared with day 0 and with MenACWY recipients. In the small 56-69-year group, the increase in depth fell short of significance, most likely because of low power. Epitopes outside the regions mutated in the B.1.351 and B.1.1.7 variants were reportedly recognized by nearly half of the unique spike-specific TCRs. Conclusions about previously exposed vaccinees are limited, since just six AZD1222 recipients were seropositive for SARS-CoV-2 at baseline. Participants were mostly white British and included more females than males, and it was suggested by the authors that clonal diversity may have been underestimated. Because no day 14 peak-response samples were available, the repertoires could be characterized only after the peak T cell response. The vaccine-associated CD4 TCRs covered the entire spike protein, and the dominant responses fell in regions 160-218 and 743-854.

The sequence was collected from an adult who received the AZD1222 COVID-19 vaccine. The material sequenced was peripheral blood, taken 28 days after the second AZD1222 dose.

The CDR3 protein: CASSLMAGTSHSYEQYV. The DNA sequence is TGTGCCAGCAGCTTAATGGCCGGGACTAGCCATTCCTACGAGCAGTACGTC. The rearranged segments are TRBV7-9 and TRBJ2-7, and TRBD2 aligns with 9 junction nucleotides. Ends trimmed: V by 2 bases, J by 1 base; bases unmatched to a gene: 9. Reading the germline V gene (reference sequence) gives CDR1 SEHNR and CDR2 FQNEAQ. CDR3 length: 17 amino acids, cysteine to valine. CDR3 DNA only is kept here, 51 bases in frame from base 1.